These 21 T cell receptor beta chains share one sample of origin, sequenced in a study of T cells in Graves' hyperthyroidism and ophthalmopathy (dated by TCRdb to between 2018 and 2020). The library came from multiplex PCR. Sequencing relied on an Illumina HiSeq 2000. TCR beta CDR3 regions were amplified from RNA transcripts. The first round of RT-PCR for the TCR CDR3 was performed with the HTBI primer set and the Qiagen OneStep RT-PCR kit. The public reads were run again by TCRdb, first through fastp at Q25 and then through MiXCR, and only productive beta chains were kept. Rows merge per CDR3 protein into single entries with the most common DNA and genes. In all, the sample holds about 300,000 distinct CDR3 sequences, and around 19% of those were seen once. Of the sample, 39% is held by the ten largest clones. The sequencing input was blood. Every receptor here comes from a man aged 45-60 years with Graves' ophthalmopathy.

This rearrangement joins TRBV10-1 to TRBJ2-5, with 10 bases matching TRBD2. The CDR3 extends over 15 amino acids. CDR1 is WNHNN and CDR2 is SYGVQD in the germline V gene (reference sequence). With 0 bases clipped from V and 4 bases from J, the junction kept 2 bases outside the gene matches. The CDR3 here is CASSESSSGRETQYF. CDR3 in DNA: TGCGCCAGCAGTGAGTCGTCTAGCGGGAGAGAGACCCAGTACTTC.

About this clonotype: The germline gene is not matched at one end of the junction; a read error may be the cause. The V gene is TRBV13, the J gene TRBJ2-2, with 7 bases identical to TRBD2. CDR3 size: 16 residues. The germline gives CDR1 PRHDT, CDR2 FYEKMQ (reference sequence). CDR3 DNA: TGTGCCAGCGGCTTAAGAAGCGGGAAGGGCACCGGGGAGCTGTTTTTT. As protein: CASGLRSGKGTGELFF.

This clonotype has at least ten counts. V is TRBV30 and J is TRBJ2-7; TRBD2 aligns across 9 bases. Unmatched junction bases numbered 7, after V lost 0 bases and J lost 7 bases. CDR1 and CDR2 (germline): GTSNPN, SVGIG (reference sequence). CDR3 length: 14 residues. The CDR3 sequence is CAWSVAGGPSEQYF. The CDR3 nucleotides read TGTGCCTGGAGTGTTGCGGGAGGGCCTAGTGAGCAGTACTTC.

This clonotype was picked up many times. The chain joins TRBV24-1 to TRBJ2-3; D possibly corresponds to TRBD2 (6 bases). The V gene's germline CDR1 is KGHDR and CDR2 SFDVKD. V was pared by 5 bases and J by 0 bases, with 11 bases between. The CDR3 consists of 15 residues. The CDR3 is CATSGYSGSTDTQYF. DNA for the CDR3: TGTGCCACCAGTGGGTACAGCGGGAGCACAGATACGCAGTATTTT.

This clonotype has ten or more counts. V usage is TRBV30 and J usage is TRBJ2-1; 8 bases match TRBD2. This CDR3 spans 17 amino acids. The V segment lost 2 bases and the J segment 5 bases; nucleotides outside the gene matches: 14. CDR1 is GTSNPN and CDR2 is SVGIG in the germline V gene (reference sequence). CDR3 sequence (DNA): TGTGCCTGGAGTTCGGCCCCCGCTAGCGGGTCAAACAATGAGCAGTTCTTC. This gives the protein CAWSSAPASGSNNEQFF. The whole variable domain, remainder taken from reference TRBV30 and TRBJ2-1, is SQTIHQWPATLVQPVGSPLSLECTVEGTSNPNLYWYRQAAGRGLQLLFYSVGIGQISSEVPQNLSASRPQDRQFILSSKKLLLSDSGFYLCAWSSAPASGSNNEQFFGPGTRLTVL.

This clonotype was seen repeatedly, ten times or more. The rearrangement joins TRBV28 to TRBJ2-7, with D tentatively TRBD1 or TRBD2 (6 bases each). Trimming removed 7 bases at V and 4 bases at J, with 14 bases between. Looked up from germline, CDR1 is MDHEN and CDR2 is SYDVKM. The CDR3 extends over 13 amino acids. The CDR3 loop is CASTTGARYEQYF. CDR3 sequence (DNA): TGTGCCAGCACTACGGGGGCGCGGTACGAGCAGTACTTC.

This clonotype has a count of ten or more. This chain connects TRBV30 to TRBJ2-7; TRBD1 matches 8 bases. Per germline, CDR1 GTSNPN and CDR2 SVGIG (reference sequence). This CDR3 contains 14 residues. The V gene end was trimmed by 3 bases and the J gene end by 3 bases; junction bases not matched to a gene: 7. CDR3 DNA sequence: TGTGCCTGGAGAACCCCGGACAGGGTCTACGAGCAGTACTTC. The encoded protein is CAWRTPDRVYEQYF.

This clonotype was found many times. The rearrangement joins TRBV28 to TRBJ2-7; D is perhaps TRBD1 or TRBD2 (6 bases each). The germline CDR1 and CDR2 sequences are MDHEN and SYDVKM. This CDR3 spans 17 amino acids. Trimming removed 4 bases at V and 2 bases at J, with 21 bases between. The CDR3 protein is CASSSNYPIRGAYEQYF. Here the CDR3 DNA reads TGTGCCAGCAGTTCAAACTACCCGATTAGGGGGGCCTACGAGCAGTACTTC.

There are many counts of this clonotype. This chain uses TRBV12-3 or TRBV12-4 with TRBJ2-2; the match to TRBD2 covers 8 bases. The CDR3 loop spans 18 amino acids. J gave up 0 bases and V 3 bases, and 9 bases lay outside the gene matches. CDR3 nucleotide sequence: TGTGCCAGCAGTTTTTTCGGCGGGAGGCTCGCGAACACCGGGGAGCTGTTTTTT. Encoded protein: CASSFFGGRLANTGELFF.

The CDR3 region has the DNA TGTGCCAGTCGTCAAGGGGTTAATCAGCCCCAGCATTTT. It is translated as CASRQGVNQPQHF. The genes are TRBV19 and TRBJ1-5; a possible D gene is TRBD1 (5 bases). Germline-derived CDR1 and CDR2 are LNHDA and SQIVND (reference sequence). The CDR3 totals 13 residues. Trimming pared 8 bases from V and 4 bases from J, leaving 12 bases between.

This clonotype came up a few times. The gene calls are TRBV6-1 and TRBJ2-1; a weak D match, TRBD1 (7 bases). The V and J ends lost 7 bases and 0 bases respectively, with 16 bases between them. The CDR3 consists of 16 residues. The germline V gene has CDR1 MNHNS and CDR2 SASEGT. This chain's CDR3 is CASKPYQGGSYNEQFF. CDR3 coding DNA: TGTGCCAGCAAGCCTTATCAGGGGGGCTCCTACAATGAGCAGTTCTTC.

This clonotype turned up a few times. The chain links TRBV7-2 to TRBJ2-6; TRBD2 is a possible D gene (5 bases). The germline V gene has CDR1 SGHTA and CDR2 FQGNSA. V was shortened by 1 base and J by 6 bases, with 10 bases between the two germline ends. The CDR3 loop spans 15 amino acids. This CDR3 reads CASSLEFSAANVLTF. The CDR3 coding sequence is TGTGCCAGCAGCTTAGAGTTTAGCGCGGCCAACGTCCTGACTTTC.

This clonotype occurred many times. This rearrangement joins TRBV11-2 to TRBJ1-1; D not certain. Germline V lookup: CDR1 SGHAT, CDR2 FQNNGV. This CDR3 is 12 amino acids long. V dropped 5 bases and J dropped 5 bases, with 9 bases sitting between them. DNA for the CDR3: TGTGCCAGCAGCCCGACACGAACTGAAGCTTTCTTT. This translates into CASSPTRTEAFF.

This clonotype was picked up many times. The rearrangement links TRBV20-1 to TRBJ2-7; 7 bases agree with TRBD1. In germline, CDR1 is DFQATT, CDR2 SNEGSKA (reference sequence). This CDR3 region has 12 residues. With 5 bases clipped from V and 3 bases from J, the junction kept 4 bases outside the gene matches. The DNA of the CDR3 is TGCAGTGCTGACAGGGCGGGCTACGAGCAGTACTTC. It encodes CSADRAGYEQYF.

This clonotype was seen more than once but under ten times. The chain employs TRBV11-1 and TRBJ2-1; 11 bases match TRBD2. Germline CDR1 reads SGHAT; CDR2 reads FQDESV (reference sequence). This CDR3 is built from 15 residues. The ends lost 5 bases at V and 6 bases at J; junction bases unmatched: 6. The CDR3 region is CASSALAGVGNEQFF. The CDR3 DNA follows: TGTGCCAGCAGCGCACTAGCGGGAGTGGGCAATGAGCAGTTCTTC.

This chain connects TRBV20-1 to TRBJ2-1; no reliable D call. Germline assignment: CDR1 DFQATT and CDR2 SNEGSKA (reference sequence). The CDR3 contains 13 residues. V gave up 4 bases and J gave up 6 bases, with 13 bases separating them. The CDR3 bases are TGCAGTGCTAATAAGCCAACGGTCAATGAGCAGTTCTTC. Protein: CSANKPTVNEQFF.

Ten or more counts support this clonotype. J is TRBJ2-7 and V is TRBV6-5; D is unclear. The ends were cut back, 2 bases at V and 0 bases at J, with 8 bases in the middle. Germline values: CDR1 MNHEY, CDR2 SVGAGI. This CDR3 has 14 amino acids. The CDR3 loop is CASSYVDNSYEQYF. CDR3 nucleotide sequence: TGTGCCAGCAGTTACGTAGATAACTCCTACGAGCAGTACTTC.

The CDR3 coding sequence is TGTGCCAGCAGCTTCATGGGTAACTCCTACGAGCAGTACTTC. This gives the protein CASSFMGNSYEQYF. V and J are TRBV13 and TRBJ2-7; D remains ambiguous. Per germline, CDR1 PRHDT and CDR2 FYEKMQ (reference sequence). V dropped 3 bases and J dropped 0 bases, with 9 bases sitting between them. The CDR3 spans 14 residues.

This sequence joins TRBV10-2 and TRBJ2-6; the match to TRBD1 covers 11 bases. V was clipped by 2 bases and J by 0 bases; unmatched bases: 3. Germline loops: CDR1 WSHSY, CDR2 SAAADI. The CDR3 covers 18 residues. The CDR3 region is CASSERGTGGSGANVLTF. CDR3 sequence (DNA): TGCGCCAGCAGTGAGCGAGGGACAGGGGGCTCTGGGGCCAACGTCCTGACTTTC.

This clonotype has more than one count but fewer than ten. The rearrangement joins TRBV11-2 to TRBJ2-6; D is uncertain. Between the trimmed V and J ends, which lost 0 bases and 0 bases, there was a span of 9 bases. The CDR3 extends over 17 amino acids. CDR1 SGHAT and CDR2 FQNNGV come from the germline V gene. CDR3 DNA sequence: TGTGCCAGCAGCTTAGATCCCCCCGTCTCTGGGGCCAACGTCCTGACTTTC. This sequence encodes CASSLDPPVSGANVLTF.

V gene TRBV9 combines with J gene TRBJ1-6; 9 nucleotides match TRBD1. This CDR3 comprises 16 residues. Trimming at V came to 3 bases and at J to 9 bases, leaving 10 bases not matched to a gene. The germline V gene encodes CDR1 SGDLS and CDR2 YYNGEE. This CDR3 is CASSGSGTGFGSPLHF. The CDR3 DNA follows: TGTGCCAGCAGCGGTTCCGGGACAGGGTTTGGTTCACCCCTCCACTTT.